This record covers a single TCR beta chain. CDR3 length: 14 residues. Germline V gene data show CDR1 as SGHRS and CDR2 as YFSETQ. The V and J ends lost 5 bases and 5 bases respectively, with 16 bases between them. This entry belongs to a study of T-cell reconstitution after alpha-beta-depleted transplantation in children. It was with unique molecular identifiers that the TCRbeta library was prepared. One entry per CDR3 protein results from TCRdb running MiXCR on the PCR reads. The table shows a few hundred thousand distinct CDR3 sequences, with about 17% occurring only once. The sequencing here drew on PBMCs from the stem cell graft donor, taken from the stem cell graft. This TCR came from a human donor who donated a stem cell graft to a child with acute lymphoblastic leukemia. V usage is TRBV5-1 and J usage is TRBJ2-5, with a tentative D call TRBD2 (6 bases). CDR3 amino acids: CASRPGTGAETQYF. The CDR3 region has the DNA TGCGCCAGCAGACCAGGGACTGGGGCGGAGACCCAGTACTTC.